One T cell receptor (beta chain) is described in this entry. The clone's antigen remains unknown. One base away there is no much larger clone; base qualities are not given. Using the deep immunoSEQ assay, multiplex PCR amplified TCR CDR3 regions from genomic DNA. Extracted genomic DNA from each cell subset was distributed evenly across all wells of several immunoSEQ 96-well plates, and each plate was treated as a replicate. Each replicate PCR for sorted subsets received around 0.2 ug genomic DNA, equal to roughly 30,000 T cell genomes. Purified libraries were measured with a Qubit 3.0 fluorometer, size-checked on a Bioanalyzer 2100, and measured again with the KAPA Library Quantification kit. Every immunoSEQ 96-well plate was sequenced on a dedicated single-read 150-cycle Illumina NextSeq 550 flow cell. The original pipeline was this. Because only junctional sequences without quality scores were contained in the immunoSEQ output, filtering matching that applied to full-length reads could not be performed. Sequences were annotated with PyIR, a Python wrapper for IgBLAST v1.9, and V/J genes and CDR3 were assigned using IMGT germline references. Any read was removed if the V/J assignment was weak (E-value above 1e-6), the CDR3 was missing, or the read contained stop codons, out-of-frame junctions, or ambiguous translated residues. V3J clonotypes were defined by identical inferred V gene, J gene, and CDR3 amino acid sequence. Percentage overlap between repertoires was calculated by dividing the number of shared unique clonotypes by the size of the smaller repertoire. Three approaches were used to assess repertoire richness: RTK rarefaction, the Chao1 estimator, and Recon v2.1 estimates of unobserved clonotypes. Generation probabilities were computed with OLGA for all TCRbeta clonotypes obtained by the gDNA method from several donors. Sourced from immuneACCESS, this table was stored by TCRdb with only in-frame sequences that have V and J called. A share of the clones is absent; for the studies checked, an unresolved V gene accounts for under half, and the remainder has no known explanation. V, J and clone size reflect that table, while D and trimming were determined from the DNA. Across this sample there are over 1.4 million clones, with 96% seen only once. The ten largest clones take up about 1.2% of the sample.

From the germline V gene (reference sequence), CDR1 is SEHNR and CDR2 is FQNEAQ. V is reduced by 3 bases and J by 6 bases, leaving a spacing of 17 bases between them. From cysteine to phenylalanine, the CDR3 is 15 amino acids long. Only the CDR3 portion is preserved as DNA: 45 bases, with reading frame beginning at the first base. The data derive from a study of shared clonotypes between healthy human individuals (TCRdb year 2020). Turning to the overall study: The cohort included three men and a couple of women between 18 and 49 years of age. For each donor, three plates each were used for CD4 naive and CD4 memory, two plates were used for CD8 naive, and one plate was used for CD8 memory. Blood TCR repertoires of a handful of healthy adults were deeply sequenced to estimate repertoire size and the extent of clonotype sharing between individuals. Libraries were prepared and TCR repertoires were sequenced by different laboratories using diverse techniques, in order to increase sequencing depth and limit assay-specific biases. Between about 0.8 and 9 billion PBMCs per donor were obtained by leukapheresis.

Healthy HIV-negative adults with no recently reported acute infections or vaccinations were included as donors. Every donor was a Caucasian adult residing in Nashville, Tennessee, USA. Magnetic negative selection was used to enrich CD4+ T cells, after which naive cells were positively selected on CD45RA and the negative fraction became the memory subset. Blood was obtained by leukapheresis, after which PBMCs were separated by Ficoll-Histopaque density gradient centrifugation and cryopreserved in liquid nitrogen vapor phase. Purity and quantity of every magnetically sorted T cell population were checked by analytical flow cytometry. Genomic DNA was isolated from every sorted fraction and measured by UV absorbance on a Nanodrop 2000c. General findings and caveats noted by the study authors: Only blood was sampled, and tissue TCR repertoires likely differ from those in blood. Clonotypes shared by all four sorted-subset donors showed higher generation probabilities than non-shared clonotypes. Larger estimated clonotype richness was generally found for naive subsets than for memory subsets. The small number of donors limited the genetic and exposure-history diversity represented. Pairwise subsampling indicated that sequencing depth was expected to affect the degree of clonotype sharing among donors. Even with the large sequencing depth, rarefaction of the sorted-subset datasets indicated that sequencing was incomplete. Approximately 4.8% of naive CD4, around 3.6% of naive CD8, 2% to 2.5% of memory CD4, and approximately 0.39% of memory CD8 clonotypes were shared across several donors.

The material sequenced was naive CD4+ T cells sorted from blood. The sample's cell subset or site label is to be understood as: CD45RA+ positively selected. In this chain, TRBV7-9 is recombined with TRBJ1-1; tentative D gene TRBD1, with 5 bases matching. The sequence was collected from a man between 25 and 39 years old in good health. The DNA sequence follows: TGTGCCAGCAGCTTGGGGCCGAGGAACCCCGCTGAAGCTTTCTTT. Its amino acids are CASSLGPRNPAEAFF.